One T cell receptor (beta chain) is described in this entry. The antigen is undetermined. Germline V gene data show CDR1 as PRHDT and CDR2 as FYEKMQ (reference sequence). V was trimmed by 3 bases and J by 1 base, leaving 12 bases between them. CDR3 size: 15 residues. These data originate in a study of T cells in localized non-small cell lung cancer. Findings of the study overall: A single tumor region was sequenced, leaving heterogeneity possible. Higher T cell density in the blood was associated with longer overall survival, whereas higher adjacent-lung clonality associated with shorter survival. A median approximately 59 of the top 100 tumor clones appeared in adjacent lung. Maximal T cell clonality occurred in uninvolved adjacent lung, with tumor ranking below it.

The table came from immunoSEQ multiplex PCR; TCRdb's copy has only in-frame clones and leaves some out. This table has about 52,000 clones, around 81% appearing once. The sequence derives from a woman aged 35-75 years with stage II lung adenocarcinoma. Sequenced material: PBMCs, taken before any cancer treatment. The chain couples TRBV13 to TRBJ1-1; possibly TRBD1 for D (5 bases). The CDR3 DNA reads as TGTGCCAGCAGCTTTACCCCCAGGGAGAACACTGAAGCTTTCTTT. Translation gives CASSFTPRENTEAFF.